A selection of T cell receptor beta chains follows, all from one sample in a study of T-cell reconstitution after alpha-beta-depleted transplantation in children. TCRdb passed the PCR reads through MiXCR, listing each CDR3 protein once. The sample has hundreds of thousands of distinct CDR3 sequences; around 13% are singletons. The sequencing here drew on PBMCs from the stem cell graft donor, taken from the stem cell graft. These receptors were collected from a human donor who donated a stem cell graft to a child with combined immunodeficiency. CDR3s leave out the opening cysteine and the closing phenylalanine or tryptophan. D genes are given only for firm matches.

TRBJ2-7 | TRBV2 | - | ASSDDGERYEQY
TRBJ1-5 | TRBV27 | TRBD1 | ASSLTGAGQPQH
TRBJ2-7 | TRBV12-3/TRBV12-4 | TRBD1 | ASSLSGTGVTYEQY
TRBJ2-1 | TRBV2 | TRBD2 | ASRAQVAGYNEQF
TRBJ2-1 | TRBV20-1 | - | SAPWRSYNEQF
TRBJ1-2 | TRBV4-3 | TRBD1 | ASSQEQGARGYT
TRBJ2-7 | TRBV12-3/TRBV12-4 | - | ASSLWGDRYEQY
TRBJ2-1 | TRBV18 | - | ASSPFVAQGNEQF
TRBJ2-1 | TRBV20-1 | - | SAGPRTGDSYNEQF
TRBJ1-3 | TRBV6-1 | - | ASSPREDRGNTIY
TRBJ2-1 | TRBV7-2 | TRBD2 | ASSTYLAGTRHEQF
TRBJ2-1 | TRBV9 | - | ASSVRFAQDLSEQF
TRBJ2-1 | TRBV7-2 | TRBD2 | ASSLGGQGLAF
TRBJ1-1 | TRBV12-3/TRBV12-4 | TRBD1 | ASSLGARGPTEAF
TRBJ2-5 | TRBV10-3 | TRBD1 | AISGYRGQGRETQY
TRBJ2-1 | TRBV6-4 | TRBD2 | ASSDYFSGGPTEQF
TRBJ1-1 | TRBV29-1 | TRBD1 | SVGTGGNTEAF
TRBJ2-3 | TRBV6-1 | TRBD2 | ASSDWTSPVTDTQY
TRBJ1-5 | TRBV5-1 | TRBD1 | ASSFGRGPQEPQH
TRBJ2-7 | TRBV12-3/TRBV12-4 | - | ASSNTDPLRGEQY
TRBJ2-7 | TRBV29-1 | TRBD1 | SVTGQGYLEQY
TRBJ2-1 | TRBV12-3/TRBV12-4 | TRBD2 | ASSPDQLAGGYNEQF
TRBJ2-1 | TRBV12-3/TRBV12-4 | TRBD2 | ASSIRLAASYNEQF
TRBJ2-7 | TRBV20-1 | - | SAREASDYEQY
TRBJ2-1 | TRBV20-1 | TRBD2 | SARDDSGGNNEQF
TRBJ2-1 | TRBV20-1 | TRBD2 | SARGLADYNEQF
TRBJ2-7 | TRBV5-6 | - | ASSLWMGNSYEQY
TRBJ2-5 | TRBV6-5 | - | ASSYADRGTQY
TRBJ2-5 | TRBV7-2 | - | ASSPVRGETQY
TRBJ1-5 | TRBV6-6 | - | ASSTGDGQPQH
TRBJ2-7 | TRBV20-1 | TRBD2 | SACPGTSSYEQY
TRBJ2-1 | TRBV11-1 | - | ASSPKKWYNEQF
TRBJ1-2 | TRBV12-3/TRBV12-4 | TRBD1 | ASSLTHGQENGYT
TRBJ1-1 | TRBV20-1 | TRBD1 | SVNRGDTEAF
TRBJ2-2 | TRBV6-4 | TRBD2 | ASSSGTTTGELF
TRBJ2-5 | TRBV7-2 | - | ASSFGRGETQY
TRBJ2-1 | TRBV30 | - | AWSTFTGNNEQF
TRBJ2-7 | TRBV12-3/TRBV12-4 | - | ASSADSYEQY
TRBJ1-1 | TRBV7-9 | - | ASSSLRGSTEAF
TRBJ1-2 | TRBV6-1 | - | ASSQFKENYGYT
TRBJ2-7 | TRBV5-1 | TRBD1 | ASSGQGAEQY
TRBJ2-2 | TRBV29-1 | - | SVQTPPHENTGELF
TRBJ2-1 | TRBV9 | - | ASSVVNSNEQF
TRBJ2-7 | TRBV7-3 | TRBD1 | ASSLPGQVSLD
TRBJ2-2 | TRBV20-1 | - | SARDYLQGYTGELF
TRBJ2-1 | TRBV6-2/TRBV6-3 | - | ASSPLGLYNEQF
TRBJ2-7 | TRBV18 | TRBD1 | ASSPGQIVEQY
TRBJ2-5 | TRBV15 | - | ATSRVAGQETQY
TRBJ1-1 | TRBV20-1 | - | SAYGVVGLNTEAF
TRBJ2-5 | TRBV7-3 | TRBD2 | ASSLGGRTEETQY
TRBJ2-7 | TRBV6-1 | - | ASSDARDGTYEQY
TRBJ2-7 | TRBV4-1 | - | ASSLSVRLDSYEQY
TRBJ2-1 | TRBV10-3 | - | AISEVRDAGEF
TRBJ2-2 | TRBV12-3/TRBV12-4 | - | ASTPFPGNTGELF
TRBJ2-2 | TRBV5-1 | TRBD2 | ASKVVAGYNTGELF
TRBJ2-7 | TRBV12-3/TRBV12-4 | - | ASSLVSGHEQY
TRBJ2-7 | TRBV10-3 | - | AISGDTSYEQY
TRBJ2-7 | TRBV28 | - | ASSTNKGFNEQY
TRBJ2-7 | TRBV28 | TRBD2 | ASSLSVGSGAYEQY